Listed here are 2 T cell receptor beta chains from one sample, sequenced in a study of T cell repertoires in cytomegalovirus infection. TCRdb re-called the reads through MiXCR, storing one row per CDR3 protein. The sample has about 740,000 distinct CDR3 sequences; 35% to 45% are singletons. The sequenced sample was PBMCs. These receptors originate from a human donor in good health (CMV status not recorded). Some clones in this sample may be carry-over from other donors' samples.

The CDR3 nucleotides are TGCGCCAGCAGCCTCCGGGACAGGACGCCCGGGGCCAACGTCCTGACTTTC. This gives the protein CASSLRDRTPGANVLTF. The gene calls are TRBV4-1 and TRBJ2-6; 8 bases line up with TRBD1. The CDR3 runs 17 residues. Per germline, CDR1 MGHRA and CDR2 YSYEKL. The trim removed 4 bases at V and 4 bases at J, leaving 9 bases unmatched.

This clonotype was observed many times. The rearrangement joins TRBV7-6 to TRBJ1-3; D is undetermined. Germline loops: CDR1 SGHVS, CDR2 FNYEAQ. V was trimmed by 1 base and J by 0 bases, leaving 13 bases between them. This CDR3 has 17 residues. CDR3 in DNA: TGTGCCAGCAGCTTAGTCCTCGGGAGCCTCTCTGGAAACACCATATATTTT. Translated: CASSLVLGSLSGNTIYF.